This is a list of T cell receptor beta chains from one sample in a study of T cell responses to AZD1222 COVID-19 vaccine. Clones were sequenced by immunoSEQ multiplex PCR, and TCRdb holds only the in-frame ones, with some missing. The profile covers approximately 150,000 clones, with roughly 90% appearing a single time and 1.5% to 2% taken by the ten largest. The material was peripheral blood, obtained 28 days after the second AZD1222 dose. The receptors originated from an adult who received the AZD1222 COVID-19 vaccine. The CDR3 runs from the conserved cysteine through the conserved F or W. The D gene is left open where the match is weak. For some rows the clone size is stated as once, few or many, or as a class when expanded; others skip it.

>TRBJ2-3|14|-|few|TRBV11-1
CASSLAGTLDTQYF
TGTGCCAGCAGCTTAGCGGGGACTTTAGATACGCAGTATTTT
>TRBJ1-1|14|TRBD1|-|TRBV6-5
CASRDRGPRTEAFF
TGTGCCAGCAGGGACAGGGGGCCAAGGACTGAAGCTTTCTTT
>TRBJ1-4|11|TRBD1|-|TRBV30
CAWGTGGVLFF
TGTGCCTGGGGGACAGGGGGCGTACTGTTTTTT
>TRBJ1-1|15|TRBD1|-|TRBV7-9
CASSWEDRGHAEAFF
TGTGCCAGCAGCTGGGAAGACAGGGGGCACGCTGAAGCTTTCTTT
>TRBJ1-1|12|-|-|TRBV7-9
CASSYRNTEAFF
TGTGCCAGCAGCTACCGGAACACTGAAGCTTTCTTT
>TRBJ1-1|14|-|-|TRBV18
CASSLRTINTEAFF
TGTGCCAGCTCACTCCGGACAATAAACACTGAAGCTTTCTTT
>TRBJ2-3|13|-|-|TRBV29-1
CSVTGTRADTQYF
TGCAGCGTCACAGGGACCAGGGCAGATACGCAGTATTTT
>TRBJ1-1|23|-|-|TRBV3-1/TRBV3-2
CASSQKLRSAGWSTRPMNTEAFF
TGTGCCAGCAGCCAAAAACTACGGAGCGCGGGTTGGTCAACCCGTCCGATGAACACTGAAGCTTTCTTT
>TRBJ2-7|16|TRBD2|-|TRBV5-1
CASSLQPTGGPDEQYF
TGCGCCAGCAGCTTGCAGCCTACGGGAGGGCCAGACGAGCAGTACTTC
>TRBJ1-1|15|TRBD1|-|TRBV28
CASSLLGTGLRLAFF
TGTGCCAGCAGTTTATTAGGGACAGGGCTTCGTCTGGCTTTCTTT
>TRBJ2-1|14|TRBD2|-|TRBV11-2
CASSFDSGGAEQFF
TGTGCCAGCAGCTTTGATAGCGGGGGGGCCGAGCAGTTCTTC
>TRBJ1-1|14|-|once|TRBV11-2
CASSLAGGWTEAFF
TGTGCCAGCAGCTTAGCGGGGGGGTGGACTGAAGCTTTCTTT
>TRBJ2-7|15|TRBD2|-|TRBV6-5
CASSYSQRGPYEQYF
TGTGCCAGCAGTTACTCGCAGCGGGGCCCCTACGAGCAGTACTTC
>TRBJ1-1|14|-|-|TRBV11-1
CASSRDALNTEAFF
TGTGCCAGCAGCCGGGACGCATTGAACACTGAAGCTTTCTTT
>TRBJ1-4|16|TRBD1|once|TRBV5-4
CASSTRTGATNEKLFF
TGTGCCAGCAGCACCCGGACAGGGGCAACTAATGAAAAACTGTTTTTT
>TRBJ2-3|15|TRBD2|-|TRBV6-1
CASSEGAGSTDTQYF
TGTGCCAGCAGTGAGGGAGCGGGGAGCACAGATACGCAGTATTTT
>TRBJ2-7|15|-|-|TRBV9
CASSVEGARRDEQYF
TGTGCCAGCAGCGTAGAAGGCGCCAGGAGGGACGAGCAGTACTTC
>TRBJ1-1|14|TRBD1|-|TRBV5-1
CASSGSSRGTEAFF
TGCGCCAGCAGTGGAAGCTCCAGGGGGACTGAAGCTTTCTTT
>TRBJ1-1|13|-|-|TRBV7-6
CASRATGTTEAFF
TGTGCCAGCAGAGCCACAGGGACCACTGAAGCTTTCTTT
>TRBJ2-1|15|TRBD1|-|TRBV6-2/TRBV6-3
CASSFYRGAYNEQFF
TGTGCCAGCAGTTTCTACAGGGGAGCCTACAATGAGCAGTTCTTC
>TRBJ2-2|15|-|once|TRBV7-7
CASSLAPGEAGELFF
TGTGCCAGCAGCTTAGCGCCAGGGGAGGCCGGGGAGCTGTTTTTT
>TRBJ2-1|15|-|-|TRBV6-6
CASSITGTDYNEQFF
TGTGCCAGCAGCATTACCGGGACGGATTACAATGAGCAGTTCTTC
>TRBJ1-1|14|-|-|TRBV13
CASSPGTWNTEAFF
TGTGCCAGCAGCCCGGGGACATGGAACACTGAAGCTTTCTTT
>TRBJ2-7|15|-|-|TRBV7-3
CASSLAPGDPHEQYF
TGTGCCAGCAGCCTCGCCCCAGGAGACCCTCACGAGCAGTACTTC
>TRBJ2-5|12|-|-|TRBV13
CASSPPTRTQYF
TGTGCCAGCAGCCCCCCAACTCGGACCCAGTACTTC
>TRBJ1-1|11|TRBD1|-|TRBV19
CASGGRGLAFF
TGTGCCAGTGGGGGTAGGGGGCTTGCTTTCTTT
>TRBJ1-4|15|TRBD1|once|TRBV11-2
CASSFPQGFGEKLFF
TGTGCCAGCAGCTTTCCACAGGGGTTCGGTGAAAAACTGTTTTTT
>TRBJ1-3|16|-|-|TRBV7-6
CASSLGMTDSGNTIYF
TGTGCCAGCAGCTTAGGCATGACAGACTCTGGAAACACCATATATTTT
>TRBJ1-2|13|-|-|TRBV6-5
CASRGVGDYGYTF
TGTGCCAGCAGGGGCGTGGGCGACTATGGCTACACCTTC
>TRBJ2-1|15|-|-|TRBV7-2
CASSLAFYSYNEQFF
TGTGCCAGCAGCTTAGCGTTCTACTCCTACAATGAGCAGTTCTTC
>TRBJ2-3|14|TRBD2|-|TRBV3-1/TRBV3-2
CASSQTSGPDTQYF
TGTGCCAGCAGCCAGACTAGCGGCCCAGATACGCAGTATTTT
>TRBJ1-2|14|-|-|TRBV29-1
CSVAGLGADYGYTF
TGCAGCGTCGCGGGGCTTGGGGCAGACTATGGCTACACCTTC
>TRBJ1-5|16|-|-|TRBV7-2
CASSQTGNPSSQPQHF
TGTGCCAGCAGCCAGACGGGAAACCCAAGCAGTCAGCCCCAGCATTTT
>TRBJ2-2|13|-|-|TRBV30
CAWWVWDTGELFF
TGTGCCTGGTGGGTGTGGGACACCGGGGAGCTGTTTTTT
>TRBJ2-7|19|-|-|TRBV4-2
CASSQDGGGKGASFYEQYF
TGTGCCAGCAGCCAAGATGGAGGAGGGAAGGGGGCCTCGTTCTACGAGCAGTACTTC